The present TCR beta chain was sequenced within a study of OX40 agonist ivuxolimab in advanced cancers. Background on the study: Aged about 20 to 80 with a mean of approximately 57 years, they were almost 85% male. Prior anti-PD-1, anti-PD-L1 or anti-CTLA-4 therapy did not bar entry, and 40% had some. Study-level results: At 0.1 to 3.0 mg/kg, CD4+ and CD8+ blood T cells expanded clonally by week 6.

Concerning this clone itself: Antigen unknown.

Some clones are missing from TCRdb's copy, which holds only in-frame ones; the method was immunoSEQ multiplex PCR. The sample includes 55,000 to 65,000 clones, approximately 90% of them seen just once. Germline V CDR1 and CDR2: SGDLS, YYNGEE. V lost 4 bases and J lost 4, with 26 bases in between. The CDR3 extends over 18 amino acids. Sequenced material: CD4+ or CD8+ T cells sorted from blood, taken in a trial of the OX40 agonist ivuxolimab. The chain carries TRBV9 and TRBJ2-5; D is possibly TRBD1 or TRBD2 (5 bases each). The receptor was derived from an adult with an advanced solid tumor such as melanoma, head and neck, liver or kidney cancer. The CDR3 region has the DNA TGTGCCAGCAGCCGGACGATCGGGGACCGGGTTTCGGGAGAGACCCAGTACTTC. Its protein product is CASSRTIGDRVSGETQYF.